Below are 6 T cell receptor beta chains sequenced from a single sample in a study of response to subunit inactivated influenza vaccine. TCRdb analysed the RT-PCR reads with MiXCR anew, one entry per CDR3 protein. The data hold roughly 670,000 distinct CDR3 sequences, with roughly 15% observed a single time. This sample comprised PBMCs from blood, obtained 14 to 15 days before vaccination. The receptors stem from a man between 50 and 59 years old who received an inactivated influenza vaccine.

The V call is TRBV3-1, the J call TRBJ2-1, with a tentative D call TRBD2 (6 bases). V dropped 6 bases and J dropped 4 bases, with 16 bases sitting between them. The CDR3 spans 15 residues. CDR1 LGHDT and CDR2 YNNKEL come from the germline V gene (reference sequence). In DNA, the CDR3 is TGTGCCAGCAGTCGACTAGGGATGCAATACAATGAGCAGTTCTTC. Translating it yields CASSRLGMQYNEQFF.

V is TRBV5-1 and J is TRBJ2-1; TRBD1 might be the D (6 bases). Germline CDR1 reads SGHRS; CDR2 reads YFSETQ. The CDR3 is made up of 14 amino acids. V gave up 1 base and J gave up 8 bases, with 13 bases separating them. The DNA of the CDR3 is TGCGCCAGCAGCTTGAGGGACACTCTTTATGAGCAGTTCTTC. The encoded protein is CASSLRDTLYEQFF.

The CDR3 DNA follows: TGTGCCAGCAGGCTTAGCCCCTACGAGCAGTACTTC. It codes for CASRLSPYEQYF. The chain joins TRBV27 to TRBJ2-7; no definite D call. The CDR3 runs to 12 residues. V lost 6 bases, J lost 2 bases, and 8 bases lay in between. Germline V gene sequence: CDR1 MNHEY, CDR2 SMNVEV (reference sequence).

This clonotype was recorded at least ten times. The rearrangement links TRBV29-1 to TRBJ2-2, with 7 bases aligning to TRBD1. The CDR3 length is 15 residues. Losses at the gene ends were 4 bases for V and 4 bases for J; bases not matched to a gene: 9. Germline lookup yields CDR1 SQVTM and CDR2 ANQGSEA. CDR3 loop: CSVAPGTEGTGELFF. DNA of the CDR3: TGCAGCGTTGCCCCCGGGACAGAGGGCACCGGGGAGCTGTTTTTT.

This clonotype appeared a few times. This rearrangement joins TRBV20-1 to TRBJ2-1, with 7 bases lining up with TRBD2. The J segment lost 13 bases and the V segment lost 1 base, leaving 10 bases of the junction unmatched. Per the germline V gene, CDR1 is DFQATT and CDR2 is SNEGSKA (reference sequence). The CDR3 spans 13 residues. The CDR3: CSARAVASGHQFF. The CDR3 DNA reads as TGCAGTGCTAGAGCCGTCGCTAGCGGTCACCAGTTCTTC.

This chain uses TRBV6-1 with TRBJ2-7, with TRBD1 matching 7 bases. Per the germline V gene, CDR1 is MNHNS and CDR2 is SASEGT. CDR3 length: 14 amino acids. V lost 5 bases and J lost 1; bases outside the gene matches: 5. CDR3 region: CASSKLQGSYEQYF. CDR3 coding DNA: TGTGCCAGCAGTAAACTACAGGGGTCCTACGAGCAGTACTTC.